This TCR beta chain was documented in a study of ipilimumab plus nivolumab after autologous stem cell transplantation. Starting 14 to 28 days after autologous transplant, ipilimumab 1 mg/kg was given. Dosing: nivolumab 3 mg/kg IV, weeks 1, 4, 7, 10, then every two weeks to week 26. Some clones are missing from TCRdb's copy, which holds only in-frame ones; the method was immunoSEQ multiplex PCR. Found here are some 40,000 clones, around 93% of them singletons; the top ten hold over 0.85%. This TCR was recovered from a male donor with multiple myeloma. Here the sequenced sample was PBMCs, taken in a trial of ipilimumab plus nivolumab as post-transplant consolidation.

The CDR3 DNA follows: TGTGCCACCCGACCGGGAGGGTATAGCAATCAGCCCCAGCATTTT. Translating it yields CATRPGGYSNQPQHF. V is TRBV27 and J is TRBJ1-5; no clear D gene. V was clipped by 10 bases and J by 0 bases, with 16 bases between them. CDR1 is MNHEY and CDR2 is SMNVEV in the germline V gene (reference sequence). This CDR3 has 15 residues.